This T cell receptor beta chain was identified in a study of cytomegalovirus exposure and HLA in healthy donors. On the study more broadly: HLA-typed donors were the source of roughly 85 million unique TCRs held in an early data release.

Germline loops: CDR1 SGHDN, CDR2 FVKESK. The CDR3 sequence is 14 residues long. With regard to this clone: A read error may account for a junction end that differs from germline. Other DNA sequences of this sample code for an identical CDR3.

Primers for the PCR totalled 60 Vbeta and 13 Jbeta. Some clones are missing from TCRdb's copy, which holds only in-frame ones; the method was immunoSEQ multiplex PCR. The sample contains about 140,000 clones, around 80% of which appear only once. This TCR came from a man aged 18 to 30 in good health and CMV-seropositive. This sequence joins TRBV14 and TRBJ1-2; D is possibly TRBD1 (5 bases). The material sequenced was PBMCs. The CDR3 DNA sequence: TGTGCTAGCAGCCCTCAGTTCAGGGTGAGAGGCTACACCTTC. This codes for CASSPQFRVRGYTF. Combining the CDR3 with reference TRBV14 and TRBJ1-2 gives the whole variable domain EAGVTQFPSHSVIEKGQTVTLRCDPISGHDNLYWYRRVMGKEIKFLLHFVKESKQDESGMPNNRFLAERTGGTYSTLKVQPAELEDSGVYFCASSPQFRVRGYTFGSGTRLTVV.